The 3 T cell receptor beta chains presented below share a single source sample, sequenced in a study of T cell clonotyping in hematopoietic cell transplantation. TCRdb's copy holds only in-frame clones and misses some; the assay was immunoSEQ multiplex PCR. Seen here are 13,000 or so clones, around three quarters observed once, and the top ten hold around 15%. Material: peripheral blood mononuclear cells, obtained 180 days after allogeneic stem cell transplant. The receptors here all came from a male patient aged 55 to 70 who had an allogeneic stem cell transplant from an unrelated donor, so the T cells may come from the graft donor. Some clones in this sample may be carry-over from other donors' samples.

The rearrangement joins TRBV30 to TRBJ1-6; D is undetermined. Germline-derived CDR1 and CDR2 are GTSNPN and SVGIG (reference sequence). CDR3 length: 12 residues. V lost 4 bases and J 3 bases, leaving 4 bases between the germline ends. The DNA for the CDR3 is TGTGCCTGGACGGACTATAATTCACCCCTCCACTTT. The encoded protein is CAWTDYNSPLHF.

This chain uses TRBV10-2 with TRBJ2-5, with D possibly matching TRBD2 (5 bases). Germline lookup yields CDR1 WSHSY and CDR2 SAAADI. The CDR3 consists of 13 residues. With 6 bases removed from V and 9 bases from J, the gap between germline ends came to 17 bases. The CDR3 reads CASRERWERSQYF. CDR3 DNA sequence: TGCGCCAGCAGAGAGCGGTGGGAGAGGTCCCAGTACTTC.

CDR3: CASSLIREGGPWDTQYF. The CDR3 region has the DNA TGTGCCAGCAGCCTCATTCGAGAGGGAGGCCCCTGGGATACGCAGTATTTT. This rearrangement joins TRBV7-2 to TRBJ2-3, with a tentative D call TRBD2 (6 bases). CDR1 SGHTA and CDR2 FQGNSA come from the germline V gene. The CDR3 extends over 17 amino acids. V dropped 5 bases and J dropped 6 bases, with 24 bases sitting between them. The variable domain in full, with the rest retrieved from reference TRBV7-2 and TRBJ2-3, is GAGVSQSPSNKVTEKGKDVELRCDPISGHTALYWYRQSLGQGLEFLIYFQGNSAPDKSGLPSDRFSAERTGGSVSTLTIQRTQQEDSAVYLCASSLIREGGPWDTQYFGPGTRLTVL.